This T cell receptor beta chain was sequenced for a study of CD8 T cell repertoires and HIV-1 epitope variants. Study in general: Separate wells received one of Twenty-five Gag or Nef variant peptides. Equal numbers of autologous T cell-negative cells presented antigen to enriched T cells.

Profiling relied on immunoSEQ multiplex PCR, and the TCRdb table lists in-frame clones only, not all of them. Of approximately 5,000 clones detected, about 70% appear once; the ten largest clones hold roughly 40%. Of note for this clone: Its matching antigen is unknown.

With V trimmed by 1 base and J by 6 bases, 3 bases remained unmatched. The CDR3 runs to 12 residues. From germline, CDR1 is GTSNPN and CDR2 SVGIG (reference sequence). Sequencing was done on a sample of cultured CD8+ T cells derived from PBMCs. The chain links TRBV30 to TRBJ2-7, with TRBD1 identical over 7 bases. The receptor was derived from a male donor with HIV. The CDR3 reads CAWSGDSAEQYF. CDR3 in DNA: TGTGCCTGGAGTGGGGACAGCGCCGAGCAGTACTTC.